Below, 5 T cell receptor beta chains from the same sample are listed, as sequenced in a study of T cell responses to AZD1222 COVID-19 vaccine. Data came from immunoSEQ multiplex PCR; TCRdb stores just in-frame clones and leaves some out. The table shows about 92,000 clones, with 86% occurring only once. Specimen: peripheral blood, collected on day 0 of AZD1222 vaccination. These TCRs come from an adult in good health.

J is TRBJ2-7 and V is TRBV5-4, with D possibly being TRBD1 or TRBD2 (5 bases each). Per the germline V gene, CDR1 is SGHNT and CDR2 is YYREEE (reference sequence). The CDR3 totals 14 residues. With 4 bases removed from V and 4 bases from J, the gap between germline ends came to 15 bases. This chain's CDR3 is CASSTPGTNYEQYF. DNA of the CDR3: TGTGCCAGCAGCACCCCCGGGACCAATTACGAGCAGTACTTC.

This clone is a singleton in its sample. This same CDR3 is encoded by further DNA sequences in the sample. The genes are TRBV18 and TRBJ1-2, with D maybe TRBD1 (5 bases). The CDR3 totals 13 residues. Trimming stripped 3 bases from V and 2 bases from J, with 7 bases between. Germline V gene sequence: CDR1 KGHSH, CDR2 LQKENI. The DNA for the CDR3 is TGTGCCAGCTCACCTGACAGAAACTATGGCTACACCTTC. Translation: CASSPDRNYGYTF.

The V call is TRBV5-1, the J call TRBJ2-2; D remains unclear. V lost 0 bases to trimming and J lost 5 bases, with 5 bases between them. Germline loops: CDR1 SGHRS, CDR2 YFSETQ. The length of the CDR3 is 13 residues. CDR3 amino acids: CASSLVGTGELFF. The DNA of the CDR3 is TGCGCCAGCAGCTTGGTTGGGACCGGGGAGCTGTTTTTT.

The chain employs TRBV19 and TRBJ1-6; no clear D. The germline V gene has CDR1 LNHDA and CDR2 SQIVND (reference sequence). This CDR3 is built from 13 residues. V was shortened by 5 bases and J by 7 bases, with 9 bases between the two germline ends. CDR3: CASSLTVNSPLHF. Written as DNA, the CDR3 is TGTGCCAGTAGTCTTACAGTCAATTCACCCCTCCACTTT.

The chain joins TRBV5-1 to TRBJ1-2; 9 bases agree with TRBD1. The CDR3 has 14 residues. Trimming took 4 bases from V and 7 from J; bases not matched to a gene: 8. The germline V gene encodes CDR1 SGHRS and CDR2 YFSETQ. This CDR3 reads CASSLPQGAAGYTF. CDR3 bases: TGCGCCAGCAGCCTTCCACAGGGGGCAGCTGGCTACACCTTC.